Each of the 10 T cell receptor beta chains below was sequenced from the same sample in a study of cytomegalovirus exposure and HLA in healthy donors. Amplification used 60 Vbeta primers and 13 Jbeta primers. Some clones are missing from TCRdb's copy, which holds only in-frame ones; the method was immunoSEQ multiplex PCR. Seen here are roughly 180,000 clones, approximately 77% observed once, and the top ten hold approximately 1.6%. The sample was PBMCs. The source is a male donor in good health and CMV-seronegative.

The J gene is TRBJ2-1, the V gene TRBV5-1, with 8 bases that match TRBD2. Germline V lookup: CDR1 SGHRS, CDR2 YFSETQ. This CDR3 contains 16 residues. V gave up 0 bases and J gave up 4 bases; unmatched junction bases: 6. CDR3 bases: TGCGCCAGCAGCTTGGGTTTAAGCGGGAGTTACAATGAGCAGTTCTTC. Translation: CASSLGLSGSYNEQFF.

The V gene is TRBV30, the J gene TRBJ1-1, with 8 bases lining up with TRBD1. With 3 bases clipped from V and 2 bases from J, the junction kept 2 bases outside the gene matches. The germline CDR1 and CDR2 sequences are GTSNPN and SVGIG (reference sequence). The CDR3 spans 13 residues. Written as DNA, the CDR3 is TGTGCCTGGAGCGGACAGGGAAACACTGAAGCTTTCTTT. Encoded protein: CAWSGQGNTEAFF.

The chain joins TRBV6-1 to TRBJ2-2; a weak D match, TRBD2 (7 bases). Between the trimmed V and J ends, which lost 3 bases and 5 bases, there was a span of 16 bases. The CDR3 covers 16 residues. Germline loops: CDR1 MNHNS, CDR2 SASEGT. CDR3 DNA: TGTGCCAGCAGTGAGAGGGGGGGCGTTTGGACCGGGGAGCTGTTTTTT. Translating it yields CASSERGGVWTGELFF.

This clone has only one observation. The chain employs TRBV6-1 and TRBJ1-5; D gene unclear. The CDR3 length is 12 residues. V shed 5 bases and J shed 7 bases, with 9 bases lying between them. The germline CDR1 and CDR2 sequences are MNHNS and SASEGT. The CDR3 coding sequence is TGTGCCAGCAGTCTCCTCCTCCAGCCCCAGCATTTT. Translated, it gives CASSLLLQPQHF.

The chain uses TRBV7-3 and TRBJ1-2; D is possibly TRBD1 (6 bases). V was pared by 5 bases and J by 3 bases, with 16 bases between. The germline V gene encodes CDR1 SGHTA and CDR2 FQGTGA. The CDR3 has 15 residues. The CDR3: CASSPQRKGDYGYTF. In nucleotides, the CDR3 is TGTGCCAGCAGCCCCCAGAGAAAGGGGGACTATGGCTACACCTTC.

The chain joins TRBV18 to TRBJ2-5; 8 nucleotides agree with TRBD1. CDR3 length: 15 amino acids. V lost 3 bases and J lost 2; bases outside the gene matches: 5. CDR1 and CDR2 (germline): KGHSH, LQKENI. CDR3 region: CASSPTGGRQETQYF. CDR3 coding DNA: TGTGCCAGCTCACCCACAGGGGGTAGGCAAGAGACCCAGTACTTC.

The V call is TRBV6-6, the J call TRBJ1-1; D gene unclear. Trimming left V 6 bases short and J 4 bases short, with 21 bases between. Germline CDR1 reads MNHNY; CDR2 reads SVGAGI (reference sequence). The CDR3 extends over 16 amino acids. The CDR3 reads CASRAPRESLSTEAFF. The CDR3 region has the DNA TGTGCCAGCAGGGCCCCGAGGGAATCATTGAGCACTGAAGCTTTCTTT.

This chain links TRBV13 with TRBJ1-2, with 10 bases lining up with TRBD1. V lost 5 bases to trimming and J lost 5 bases; unmatched junction nucleotides: 5. The CDR3 consists of 14 residues. Germline-derived CDR1 and CDR2 are PRHDT and FYEKMQ (reference sequence). The CDR3 is CASSTGQGFYGYTF. The CDR3, as DNA: TGTGCCAGCAGCACGGGACAGGGGTTTTATGGCTACACCTTC.

The V call is TRBV9, the J call TRBJ2-5, with 7 bases lining up with TRBD1. CDR1 SGDLS and CDR2 YYNGEE come from the germline V gene. This CDR3 has 14 residues. Trimming removed 4 bases from V and 5 bases from J; junction bases left unmatched: 8. CDR3 in DNA: TGTGCCAGCAGCACTCGACAGGGCCGGGAGACCCAGTACTTC. This encodes CASSTRQGRETQYF.

This clone has more than one count but fewer than ten. The gene calls are TRBV7-2 and TRBJ2-2; 8 bases are shared with TRBD1. The germline V gene has CDR1 SGHTA and CDR2 FQGNSA. The CDR3 is 15 amino acids. The ends lost 5 bases at V and 4 bases at J; junction bases unmatched: 6. This chain's CDR3 is CASSPQGAFTGELFF. CDR3 coding DNA: TGTGCCAGCAGCCCTCAGGGGGCTTTCACCGGGGAGCTGTTTTTT.